This T cell receptor beta chain was retrieved from a study of T cells in Graves' hyperthyroidism and ophthalmopathy. For the study at large: It was at initial diagnosis, before any treatment, that peripheral blood was collected.

Hyperthyroidism in the patients, aged 18 to 65, was newly diagnosed and under 2 months in duration. The PBMCs had their origin in approximately 10 ml of fresh peripheral blood. This clonotype was counted only a few times. The antigen remains unidentified. Amplification of TCR beta CDR3 regions was performed using RNA transcripts as template. HTBI primers were used for first-round RT-PCR of the TCR CDR3. TCRdb re-called the multiplex PCR reads through MiXCR, storing one row per CDR3 protein. The data hold hundreds of thousands of distinct CDR3 sequences, with around 15% observed a single time. Study-level points and caveats: In the blood, most expanded thyroid clonotypes above 0.001 appeared as well.

Trimming took 5 bases from V and 8 from J, leaving 12 bases between them. CDR1 PRHDT and CDR2 FYEKMQ come from the germline V gene (reference sequence). This CDR3 spans 12 amino acids. Input material: blood. The TCR comes from a woman aged 18-30 years with Graves' hyperthyroidism. The chain has TRBV13 and TRBJ1-2; D unresolved. In DNA form, the CDR3 reads TGTGCCAGCAGCCGCGACCGTGGCGGCTACACCTTC. As protein: CASSRDRGGYTF.